The TCR beta chain described here comes from a study of identifying expanded T cells in peripheral blood. General study results and limits: Two-week clone count variance significantly increased as total template count grew. Roughly 1.2 clones differed between technical replicates, versus 16.4 and 19 over time.

Profiled with immunoSEQ multiplex PCR; TCRdb holds only in-frame clones, not every one. The table lists approximately 100,000 clones, about 87% of them singletons. Details on this clone: Its antigen is currently unknown.

The CDR3 has 14 amino acids. Trimming took 0 bases from V and 5 from J, leaving 11 bases between them. CDR1 and CDR2 (germline): WNHNN, SYGVQD (reference sequence). Sequencing input: blood. The source of this sequence is a person aged 18 to 70 in good health. The rearrangement links TRBV10-1 to TRBJ2-7; D call uncertain. The CDR3 loop reads CASSESGSGDEQYF. CDR3 in DNA: TGCGCCAGCAGTGAGTCGGGCAGTGGGGACGAGCAGTACTTC.